Listed here is a single T cell receptor beta chain. This CDR3 region has 13 residues. V was trimmed by 4 bases and J by 7 bases, leaving 14 bases between them. Germline-derived CDR1 and CDR2 are SGHDT and YYEEEE. An amount of RNA that ranged from roughly 0.45 to 1 ug was reverse transcribed with random hexamers. TCRdb re-called the immunoSEQ multiplex PCR reads through MiXCR, storing one row per CDR3 protein. This sample has some 450,000 distinct CDR3 sequences, with 85% to 90% found just once. This sample was included in a study of CD8 T cells in Susac syndrome. The material sequenced was CD8+ T cells from PBMCs. This TCR derives from a human donor with multiple sclerosis. The chain joins TRBV5-6 to TRBJ1-2; TRBD1 might be the D (6 bases). The DNA for the CDR3 is TGTGCCAGCAGCGCCGCGGGGGGCGGTGGCTACACCTTC. It yields the protein CASSAAGGGGYTF.